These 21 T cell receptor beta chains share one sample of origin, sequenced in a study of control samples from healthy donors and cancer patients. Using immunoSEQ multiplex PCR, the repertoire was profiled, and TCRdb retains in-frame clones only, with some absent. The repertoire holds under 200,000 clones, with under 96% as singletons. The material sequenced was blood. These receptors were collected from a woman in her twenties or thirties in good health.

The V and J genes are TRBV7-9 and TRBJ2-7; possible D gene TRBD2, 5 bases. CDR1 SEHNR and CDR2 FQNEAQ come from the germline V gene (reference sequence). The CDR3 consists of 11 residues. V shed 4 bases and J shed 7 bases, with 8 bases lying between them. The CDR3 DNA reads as TGTGCCAGCAGCTCGTCGGGGGAGCAGTACTTC. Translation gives CASSSSGEQYF. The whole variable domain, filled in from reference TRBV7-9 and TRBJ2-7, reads DTGVSQNPRHKITKRGQNVTFRCDPISEHNRLYWYRQTLGQGPEFLTYFQNEAQLEKSRLLSDRFSAERPKGSFSTLEIQRTEQGDSAMYLCASSSSGEQYFGPGTRLTVT.

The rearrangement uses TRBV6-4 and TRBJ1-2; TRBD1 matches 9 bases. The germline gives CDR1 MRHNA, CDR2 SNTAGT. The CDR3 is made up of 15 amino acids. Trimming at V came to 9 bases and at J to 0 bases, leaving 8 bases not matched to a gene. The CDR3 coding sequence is TGTGCCAGGTCCCGGGACAGGGAACCTAACTATGGCTACACCTTC. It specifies CARSRDREPNYGYTF.

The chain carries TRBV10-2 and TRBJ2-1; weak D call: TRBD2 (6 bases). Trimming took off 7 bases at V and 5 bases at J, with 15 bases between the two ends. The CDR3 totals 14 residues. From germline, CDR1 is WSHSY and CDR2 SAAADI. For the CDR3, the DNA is TGCGCCAGCAACGCCTGGCGGAGGGACAATGAGCAGTTCTTC. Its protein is CASNAWRRDNEQFF.

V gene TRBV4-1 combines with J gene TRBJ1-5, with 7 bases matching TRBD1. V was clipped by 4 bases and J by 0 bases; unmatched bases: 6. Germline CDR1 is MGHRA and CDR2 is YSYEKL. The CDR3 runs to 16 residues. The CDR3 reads CASSPRQGYSNQPQHF. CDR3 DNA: TGCGCCAGCAGCCCCCGACAGGGATATAGCAATCAGCCCCAGCATTTT.

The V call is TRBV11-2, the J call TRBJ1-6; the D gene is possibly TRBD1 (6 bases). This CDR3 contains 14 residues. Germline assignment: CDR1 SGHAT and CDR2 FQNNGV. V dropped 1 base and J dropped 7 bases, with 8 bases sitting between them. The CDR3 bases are TGTGCCAGCAGCTTAGGCACAGGGAATTCACCCCTCCACTTT. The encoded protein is CASSLGTGNSPLHF.

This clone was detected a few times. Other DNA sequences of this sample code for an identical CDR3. CDR3 nucleotide sequence: TGTGCCAGCAGTGACTCGAGCGGCGGCACAGATACGCAGTATTTT. Its translation: CASSDSSGGTDTQYF. The V call is TRBV6-4, the J call TRBJ2-3; D is perhaps TRBD2 (5 bases). The V end was cut by 0 bases, the J end by 1 base, with 8 bases between. The CDR3 is 15 residues long. The germline V gene encodes CDR1 MRHNA and CDR2 SNTAGT.

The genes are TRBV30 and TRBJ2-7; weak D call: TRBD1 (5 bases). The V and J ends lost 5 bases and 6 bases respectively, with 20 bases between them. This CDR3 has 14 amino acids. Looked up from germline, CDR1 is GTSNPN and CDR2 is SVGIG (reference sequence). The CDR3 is CAWRDDSSSPEQYF. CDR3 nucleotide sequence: TGTGCCTGGCGCGACGACAGTTCCTCCCCCGAGCAGTACTTC.

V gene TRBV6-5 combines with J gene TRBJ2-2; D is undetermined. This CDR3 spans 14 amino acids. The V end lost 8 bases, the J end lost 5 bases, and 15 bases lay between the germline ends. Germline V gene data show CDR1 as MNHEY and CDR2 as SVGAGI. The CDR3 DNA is TGTGCCAGCCAGAGAACCATAGGGACCGGGGAGCTGTTTTTT. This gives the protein CASQRTIGTGELFF.

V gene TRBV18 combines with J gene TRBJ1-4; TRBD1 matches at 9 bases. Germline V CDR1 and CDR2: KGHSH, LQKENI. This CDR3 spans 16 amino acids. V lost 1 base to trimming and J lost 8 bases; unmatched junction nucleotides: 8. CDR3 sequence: CASSPLPGQGGEKLFF. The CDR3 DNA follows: TGTGCCAGCTCACCACTCCCGGGACAGGGAGGAGAAAAACTGTTTTTT.

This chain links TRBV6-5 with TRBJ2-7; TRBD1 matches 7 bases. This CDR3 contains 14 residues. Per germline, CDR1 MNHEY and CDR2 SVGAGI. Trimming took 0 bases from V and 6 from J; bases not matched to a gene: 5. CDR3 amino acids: CASSYSGGAGEQYF. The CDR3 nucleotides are TGTGCCAGCAGTTACTCAGGGGGCGCGGGCGAGCAGTACTTC.

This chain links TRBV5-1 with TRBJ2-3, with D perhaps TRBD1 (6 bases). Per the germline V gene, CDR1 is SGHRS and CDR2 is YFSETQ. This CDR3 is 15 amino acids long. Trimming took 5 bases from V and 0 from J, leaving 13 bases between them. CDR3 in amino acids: CASRAGTHSTDTQYF. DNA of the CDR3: TGCGCCAGCAGGGCCGGGACACATAGCACAGATACGCAGTATTTT.

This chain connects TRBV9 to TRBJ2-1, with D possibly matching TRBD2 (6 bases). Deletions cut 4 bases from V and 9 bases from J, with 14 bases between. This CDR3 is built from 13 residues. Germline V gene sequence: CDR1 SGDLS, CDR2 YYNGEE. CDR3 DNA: TGTGCCAGCAGCCGCTCCCCGGGGGTTGAGCAGTTCTTC. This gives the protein CASSRSPGVEQFF.

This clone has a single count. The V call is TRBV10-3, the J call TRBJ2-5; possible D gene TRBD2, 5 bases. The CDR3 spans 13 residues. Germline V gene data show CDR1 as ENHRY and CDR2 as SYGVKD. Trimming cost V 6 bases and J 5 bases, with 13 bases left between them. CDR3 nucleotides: TGTGCCATCAGGGGTGGAGGTTCGGAGACCCAGTACTTC. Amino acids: CAIRGGGSETQYF.

This CDR3 is CAISEKGRISYEQYF. The CDR3 DNA sequence: TGTGCCATCAGTGAGAAGGGTAGGATCTCCTACGAGCAGTACTTC. The V gene is TRBV10-3, the J gene TRBJ2-7; D is ambiguous. Germline CDR1 reads ENHRY; CDR2 reads SYGVKD. V lost 2 bases and J 0 bases, leaving 11 bases between the germline ends. The CDR3 consists of 15 residues.

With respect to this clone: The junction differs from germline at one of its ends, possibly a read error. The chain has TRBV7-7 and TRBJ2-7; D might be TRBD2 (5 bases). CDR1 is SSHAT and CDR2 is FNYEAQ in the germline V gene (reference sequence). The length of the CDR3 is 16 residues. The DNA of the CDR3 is TGTGCTAGCAGCTTAGCGCCGGCAGGCTGGGTGGAAGAGCAGTACTTC. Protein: CASSLAPAGWVEEQYF.

The DNA of the CDR3 is TGTGCCAGCAGCGTAGCCCCCGGGACCATGCGGATAAAAGAGCAGTTCTTC. Translated, it gives CASSVAPGTMRIKEQFF. The chain recombines TRBV9 with TRBJ2-1; either TRBD1 or TRBD2 may fit D (5 bases each). The V gene's germline CDR1 is SGDLS and CDR2 YYNGEE. Trimming took off 0 bases at V and 10 bases at J, with 23 bases between the two ends. CDR3 size: 17 residues.

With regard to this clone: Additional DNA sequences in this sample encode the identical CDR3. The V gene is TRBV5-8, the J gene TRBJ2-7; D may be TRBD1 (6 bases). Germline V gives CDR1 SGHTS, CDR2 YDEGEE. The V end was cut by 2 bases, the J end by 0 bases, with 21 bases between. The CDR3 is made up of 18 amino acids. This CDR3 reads CASSLPGQGPLSSYEQYF. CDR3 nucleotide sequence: TGTGCCAGCAGCTTACCGGGGCAGGGGCCACTCAGCTCCTACGAGCAGTACTTC.

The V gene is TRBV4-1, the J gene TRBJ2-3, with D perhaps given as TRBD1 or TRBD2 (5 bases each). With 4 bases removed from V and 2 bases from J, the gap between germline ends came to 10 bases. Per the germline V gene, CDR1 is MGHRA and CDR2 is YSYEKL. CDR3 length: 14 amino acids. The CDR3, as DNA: TGCGCCAGCAGCCCCCGGGGACCCACAGATACGCAGTATTTT. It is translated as CASSPRGPTDTQYF.

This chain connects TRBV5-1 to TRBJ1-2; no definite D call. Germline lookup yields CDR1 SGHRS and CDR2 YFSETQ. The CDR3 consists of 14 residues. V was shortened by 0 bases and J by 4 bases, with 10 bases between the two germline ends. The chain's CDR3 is CASSLGATGYGYTF. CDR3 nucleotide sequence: TGCGCCAGCAGCTTGGGGGCGACTGGCTATGGCTACACCTTC.

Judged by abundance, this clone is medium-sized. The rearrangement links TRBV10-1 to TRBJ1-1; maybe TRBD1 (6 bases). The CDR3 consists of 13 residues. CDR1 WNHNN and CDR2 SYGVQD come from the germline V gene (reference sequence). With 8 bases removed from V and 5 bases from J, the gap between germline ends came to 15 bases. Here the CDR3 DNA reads TGCGCCAGCTCGGAGAGGGGGAGAACTGAAGCTTTCTTT. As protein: CASSERGRTEAFF.

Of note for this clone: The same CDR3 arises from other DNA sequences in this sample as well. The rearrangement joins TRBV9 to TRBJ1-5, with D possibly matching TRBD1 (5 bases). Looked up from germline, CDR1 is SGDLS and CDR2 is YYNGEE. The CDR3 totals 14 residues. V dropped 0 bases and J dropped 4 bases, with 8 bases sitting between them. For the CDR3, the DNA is TGTGCCAGCAGCGTAGGGGGGAGTAATCAGCCCCAGCATTTT. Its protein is CASSVGGSNQPQHF. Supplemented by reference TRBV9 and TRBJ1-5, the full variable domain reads DSGVTQTPKHLITATGQRVTLRCSPRSGDLSVYWYQQSLDQGLQFLIQYYNGEERAKGNILERFSAQQFPDLHSELNLSSLELGDSALYFCASSVGGSNQPQHFGDGTRLSIL.